This record covers a single T cell receptor (beta chain). Sequence at one end of the junction differs from germline and may be a read error. This sample is part of a study of T cells in Graves' hyperthyroidism and ophthalmopathy. From RNA transcripts, TCR beta CDR3 regions were amplified. A first-round RT-PCR of the TCR CDR3 used the HTBI primer set. One entry per CDR3 protein, called by TCRdb with MiXCR from the multiplex PCR reads. The sample shows over 500,000 distinct CDR3 sequences, 14% of them seen only once. The CDR3 covers 15 residues. Germline V gives CDR1 SGHVS, CDR2 FQNEAQ. This receptor was identified in a middle-aged woman with Graves' hyperthyroidism. Material: blood. The chain combines TRBV7-8 with TRBJ2-7; 8 nucleotides agree with TRBD1. CDR3 residues: CASSQAPGGPYEQYF. The DNA for the CDR3 is TGCGCCAGCAGCCAAGCCCCAGGGGGCCCCTACGAGCAGTACTTC.